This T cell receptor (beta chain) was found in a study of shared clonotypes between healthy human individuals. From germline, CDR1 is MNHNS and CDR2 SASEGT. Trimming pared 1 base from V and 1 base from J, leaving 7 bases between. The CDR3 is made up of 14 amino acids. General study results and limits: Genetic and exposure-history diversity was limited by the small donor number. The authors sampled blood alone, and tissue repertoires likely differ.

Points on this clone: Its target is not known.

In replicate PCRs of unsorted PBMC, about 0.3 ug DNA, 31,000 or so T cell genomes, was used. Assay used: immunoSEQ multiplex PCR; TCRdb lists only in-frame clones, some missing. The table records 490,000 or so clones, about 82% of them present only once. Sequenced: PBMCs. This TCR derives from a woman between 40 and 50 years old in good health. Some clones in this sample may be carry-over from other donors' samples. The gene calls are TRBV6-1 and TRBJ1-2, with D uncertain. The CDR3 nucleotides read TGTGCCAGCAGTGAAGGGGAAAATAACTATGGCTACACCTTC. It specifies CASSEGENNYGYTF.